These 32 T cell receptor beta chains were all obtained from the same sample, sequenced in a study of cytomegalovirus exposure and HLA in healthy donors. Both 60 Vbeta primers and 13 Jbeta primers went into the PCR. Produced via immunoSEQ multiplex PCR; TCRdb's table is partial and in-frame only. This table holds roughly 160,000 clones, approximately 85% found once. The material sequenced was PBMCs. These receptors were obtained from a man aged 18 to 30 in good health and CMV-seropositive.

The chain joins TRBV2 to TRBJ1-2, with D hard to call. V was pared by 9 bases and J by 3 bases, with 8 bases between. There are 11 residues in the CDR3. The V gene's germline CDR1 is SNHLY and CDR2 FYNNEI. CDR3 DNA: TGTGCCAGTTCAGGTGACTATGGCTACACCTTC. Its translation is CASSGDYGYTF.

The chain has TRBV19 and TRBJ1-5; no clear D gene. Germline V gene lookup returns CDR1 LNHDA and CDR2 SQIVND (reference sequence). Trimming shortened V by 7 bases and J by 0 bases, and 13 bases separated the two germline ends. This CDR3 has 15 residues. CDR3 nucleotide sequence: TGTGCCAGTACCACGCGGGCTTATAGCAATCAGCCCCAGCATTTT. This encodes CASTTRAYSNQPQHF.

This chain connects TRBV10-3 to TRBJ1-4; D not certain. The CDR3 spans 15 residues. CDR1 ENHRY and CDR2 SYGVKD come from the germline V gene. V gave up 3 bases and J gave up 8 bases, with 16 bases separating them. The CDR3 spells CAISDTGGGKEKLFF. The CDR3 DNA reads TGTGCCATCAGTGATACGGGAGGTGGCAAAGAAAAACTGTTTTTT.

This clone was found once. The V and J genes are TRBV4-1 and TRBJ2-3, with TRBD2 matching 9 bases. The germline CDR1 and CDR2 sequences are MGHRA and YSYEKL. This CDR3 has 17 residues. Losses at the gene ends were 0 bases for V and 2 bases for J; bases not matched to a gene: 6. CDR3 sequence reads: CASSQDKVAGDTDTQYF. Here the CDR3 DNA reads TGCGCCAGCAGCCAAGATAAGGTAGCGGGGGACACAGATACGCAGTATTTT.

J is TRBJ1-1 and V is TRBV5-1; D uncertain. The CDR3 runs to 14 residues. Germline V gene data show CDR1 as SGHRS and CDR2 as YFSETQ. The V end was cut by 3 bases, the J end by 5 bases, with 14 bases between. CDR3 coding DNA: TGCGCCAGCAGCTACCTGGGAGGGAATACTGAAGCTTTCTTT. Amino acids: CASSYLGGNTEAFF.

V gene TRBV2 combines with J gene TRBJ2-5; D is unclear. Trimming took 8 bases from V and 2 from J, leaving 12 bases between them. The CDR3 has 13 amino acids. The germline gives CDR1 SNHLY, CDR2 FYNNEI. The CDR3 is CASGLSRQETQYF. CDR3 coding DNA: TGTGCCAGCGGTCTTTCCCGGCAAGAGACCCAGTACTTC. The entire variable domain, with the rest obtained from reference TRBV2 and TRBJ2-5, is as follows: EPEVTQTPSHQVTQMGQEVILRCVPISNHLYFYWYRQILGQKVEFLVSFYNNEISEKSEIFDDQFSVERPDGSNFTLKIRSTKLEDSAMYFCASGLSRQETQYFGPGTRLLVL.

This chain uses TRBV5-1 with TRBJ1-2; TRBD1 matches at 9 bases. V trimming: 2 bases; J trimming: 6 bases; junction bases outside the gene matches: 11. The CDR3 is made up of 16 amino acids. In germline, CDR1 is SGHRS, CDR2 YFSETQ. The chain's CDR3 is CASSFDGTGGADGYTF. The DNA for the CDR3 is TGCGCCAGCAGCTTCGACGGAACAGGGGGCGCGGATGGCTACACCTTC.

The genes are TRBV27 and TRBJ2-7, with 7 bases matching TRBD2. V lost 3 bases to trimming and J lost 4 bases; unmatched junction nucleotides: 6. The CDR3 extends over 14 amino acids. Germline assignment: CDR1 MNHEY and CDR2 SMNVEV (reference sequence). The CDR3 sequence is CASSFRGGDYEQYF. The CDR3 region has the DNA TGTGCCAGCAGTTTTCGCGGGGGTGATTACGAGCAGTACTTC.

The chain's CDR3 is CAISEAGNNQPQHF. In DNA, the CDR3 is TGTGCCATCAGTGAGGCAGGGAATAATCAGCCCCAGCATTTT. The J gene is TRBJ1-5, the V gene TRBV10-3; TRBD1 might be the D (5 bases). The CDR3 contains 14 residues. Trimming stripped 2 bases from V and 4 bases from J, with 9 bases between. From germline, CDR1 is ENHRY and CDR2 SYGVKD.

The chain uses TRBV5-1 and TRBJ2-7, with D possibly matching TRBD2 (6 bases). This CDR3 contains 15 residues. The germline CDR1 and CDR2 sequences are SGHRS and YFSETQ. The V gene lost 4 bases and the J gene lost 2 bases, with 16 bases spanning the gap. The CDR3, as DNA: TGCGCCAGCAGCCCCAGGACGGGCGGGGCCTACGAGCAGTACTTC. Amino acid sequence: CASSPRTGGAYEQYF.

J is TRBJ1-5 and V is TRBV12-5; D call uncertain. Germline lookup yields CDR1 LGHNT and CDR2 FRNRAP. There are 16 residues in the CDR3. Trimming cost V 0 bases and J 4 bases, with 13 bases left between them. CDR3 amino acids: CASGLVAGPVNQPQHF. The CDR3, as DNA: TGTGCTAGTGGTTTGGTAGCGGGCCCGGTAAATCAGCCCCAGCATTTT.

The chain joins TRBV4-1 to TRBJ2-1, with TRBD2 matching 13 bases. The junction had 3 bases not matched to a gene; V was cut back by 2 bases and J by 2 bases. CDR1 is MGHRA, CDR2 YSYEKL, per germline. The CDR3 contains 17 residues. The CDR3: CASSQRTSGGPYNEQFF. The CDR3 DNA reads as TGCGCCAGCAGCCAACGGACTAGCGGGGGCCCCTACAATGAGCAGTTCTTC.

The chain employs TRBV2 and TRBJ1-2; D gene unclear. The germline gives CDR1 SNHLY, CDR2 FYNNEI. The CDR3 is made up of 15 amino acids. Deletions cut 4 bases from V and 5 bases from J, with 17 bases between. The CDR3 nucleotides are TGTGCCAGCAGTGTCCCGAGTCAGTTGCGGTATGGCTACACCTTC. It translates to CASSVPSQLRYGYTF.

The J gene is TRBJ2-7, the V gene TRBV18, with D unresolved. This CDR3 has 12 residues. The germline V gene has CDR1 KGHSH and CDR2 LQKENI. The germline V and J ends were trimmed by 2 bases and 5 bases, with 7 bases remaining between them. CDR3 residues: CASSPLGHEQYF. The CDR3 DNA is TGTGCCAGCTCACCATTGGGCCACGAGCAGTACTTC.

J is TRBJ2-7 and V is TRBV7-9; 7 bases are a match to TRBD1. V was clipped by 5 bases and J by 4 bases; unmatched bases: 8. The length of the CDR3 is 14 residues. Germline CDR1 and CDR2: SEHNR and FQNEAQ (reference sequence). The CDR3: CASSPRTGWYEQYF. CDR3 nucleotide sequence: TGTGCCAGCAGCCCTCGGACAGGTTGGTACGAGCAGTACTTC.

This clone appeared a single time. V and J are TRBV18 and TRBJ2-7, with 9 bases lining up with TRBD1. Germline-derived CDR1 and CDR2 are KGHSH and LQKENI. The CDR3 runs 13 residues. V was clipped by 4 bases and J by 7 bases; unmatched bases: 5. In DNA, the CDR3 is TGTGCCAGCTCACAACGGACAGGGGAGGAGCAGTACTTC. Protein: CASSQRTGEEQYF.

The chain is built from TRBV19 and TRBJ1-3; D is uncertain. V was cut by 5 bases and J by 5 bases, with 22 bases left in between. The CDR3 length is 17 residues. Germline V gene lookup returns CDR1 LNHDA and CDR2 SQIVND (reference sequence). This chain's CDR3 is CASSSLTLAGSRNTIYF. The CDR3 DNA reads TGTGCCAGTAGTTCGCTTACCCTGGCGGGCAGTCGAAACACCATATATTTT.

In its sample, this clone was seen once. DNA of the CDR3: TGTGCCAGCAGTGTGTTCGGGGAAGCTAATGAAAAACTGTTTTTT. This codes for CASSVFGEANEKLFF. The V call is TRBV25-1, the J call TRBJ1-4; no reliable D call. This CDR3 is 15 amino acids long. In germline, CDR1 is MGHDK, CDR2 SYGVNS. V lost 4 bases and J lost 3, with 12 bases in between.

This rearrangement joins TRBV5-1 to TRBJ2-3, with 10 positions matching TRBD2. After removal of 0 bases from V and 0 bases from J, the junction contained 10 bases not matched to a gene. Per germline, CDR1 SGHRS and CDR2 YFSETQ. This CDR3 has 19 amino acids. CDR3 region: CASSLGLAGARGSTDTQYF. The CDR3 nucleotides read TGCGCCAGCAGCTTGGGCCTAGCGGGGGCCCGGGGAAGCACAGATACGCAGTATTTT.

The chain recombines TRBV19 with TRBJ2-7; TRBD2 agrees at 10 bases. The CDR3 has 17 amino acids. J was trimmed by 1 base and V by 1 base; bases with no gene match: 7. Germline V CDR1 and CDR2: LNHDA, SQIVND (reference sequence). In DNA form, the CDR3 reads TGTGCCAGTAGTATAGCAATCCTAGCGGGGGCATCCTACGAGCAGTACTTC. Translating gives CASSIAILAGASYEQYF.

The chain links TRBV5-6 to TRBJ2-1; TRBD2 agrees at 7 bases. V was clipped by 1 base and J by 9 bases; unmatched bases: 4. Germline lookup yields CDR1 SGHDT and CDR2 YYEEEE. There are 13 residues in the CDR3. The CDR3 coding sequence is TGTGCCAGCAGCTTGCGGGACTACGGTGAGCAGTTCTTC. As protein: CASSLRDYGEQFF. Complete variable domain (other parts from reference TRBV5-6 and TRBJ2-1): DAGVTQSPTHLIKTRGQQVTLRCSPKSGHDTVSWYQQALGQGPQFIFQYYEEEERQRGNFPDRFSGHQFPNYSSELNVNALLLGDSALYLCASSLRDYGEQFFGPGTRLTVL.

This rearrangement joins TRBV5-1 to TRBJ1-1; 8 nucleotides match TRBD1. The CDR3 extends over 13 amino acids. The trim removed 5 bases at V and 4 bases at J, leaving 4 bases unmatched. Germline CDR1 and CDR2: SGHRS and YFSETQ. The CDR3 sequence: CASSYTGGTEAFF. The CDR3 coding sequence is TGCGCCAGCAGTTATACAGGGGGCACTGAAGCTTTCTTT.

The chain uses TRBV5-1 and TRBJ1-1, with 9 bases that match TRBD1. V was clipped by 4 bases and J by 4 bases; unmatched bases: 5. Per the germline V gene, CDR1 is SGHRS and CDR2 is YFSETQ. This CDR3 region has 14 residues. The CDR3 sequence: CASSEQGAGTEAFF. CDR3 nucleotides: TGCGCCAGCAGCGAACAGGGGGCTGGCACTGAAGCTTTCTTT.

The chain has TRBV6-1 and TRBJ2-5, with D perhaps matching TRBD1 (5 bases). Trimming removed 1 base from V and 1 base from J, with 10 bases in between. The CDR3 contains 15 residues. Germline CDR1 reads MNHNS; CDR2 reads SASEGT. Here the CDR3 DNA reads TGTGCCAGCAGTGAAGTGGCAGGGCTCCAAGAGACCCAGTACTTC. It yields the protein CASSEVAGLQETQYF.

Notes on this clone: An end of the junction differs from the germline gene, which may be a read error. This sequence joins TRBV30 and TRBJ1-1; D is possibly TRBD1 (5 bases). The V gene's germline CDR1 is GTSNPN and CDR2 SVGIG (reference sequence). The CDR3 is made up of 13 amino acids. In DNA, the CDR3 is TGTGCCTGGAGTGTACGGGGGAACTCTGAAGCTTTCTTT. Residues: CAWSVRGNSEAFF.

This chain joins TRBV5-1 and TRBJ2-2; D not certain. Germline V lookup: CDR1 SGHRS, CDR2 YFSETQ. V was pared by 6 bases and J by 1 base, with 4 bases between. The CDR3 consists of 12 residues. The CDR3 sequence: CASTGNTGELFF. Here the CDR3 DNA reads TGCGCCAGCACGGGGAACACCGGGGAGCTGTTTTTT.

The chain recombines TRBV13 with TRBJ1-2; TRBD1 is a possible D gene (5 bases). Trimming stripped 5 bases from V and 4 bases from J, with 14 bases between. The CDR3 is 14 amino acids. CDR1 is PRHDT, CDR2 FYEKMQ, per germline (reference sequence). In DNA, the CDR3 is TGTGCCAGCAGCGGCGGGACGGAGGTCTATGGCTACACCTTC. Its translation: CASSGGTEVYGYTF.

For the CDR3, the DNA is TGCAGCGTTGAACGAACCGGGACAGGCCCCAACGGGGGCTACACCTTC. It translates to CSVERTGTGPNGGYTF. The chain joins TRBV29-1 to TRBJ1-2; 8 nucleotides line up with TRBD1. Germline V gene lookup returns CDR1 SQVTM and CDR2 ANQGSEA. This CDR3 has 16 amino acids. The J segment lost 8 bases and the V segment lost 2 bases, leaving 16 bases of the junction unmatched. Based on the CDR3 plus reference TRBV29-1 and TRBJ1-2, the full variable domain is SAVISQKPSRDICQRGTSLTIQCQVDSQVTMMFWYRQQPGQSLTLIATANQGSEATYESGFVIDKFPISRPNLTFSTLTVSNMSPEDSSIYLCSVERTGTGPNGGYTFGSGTRLTVV.

The chain combines TRBV11-2 with TRBJ2-7; tentatively, D is TRBD1 (5 bases). The germline V and J ends were trimmed by 0 bases and 2 bases, with 11 bases remaining between them. Germline V gene lookup returns CDR1 SGHAT and CDR2 FQNNGV. This CDR3 contains 15 residues. This chain's CDR3 is CASSLDRVRAYEQYF. Written as DNA, the CDR3 is TGTGCCAGCAGCTTAGACAGGGTTCGGGCCTACGAGCAGTACTTC.

This clone was observed once. J is TRBJ2-3 and V is TRBV6-1; D unclear. This CDR3 is 12 amino acids long. Trimming pared 5 bases from V and 1 base from J, leaving 4 bases between. CDR1 is MNHNS, CDR2 SASEGT, per germline. CDR3 DNA: TGTGCCAGCAGTCTACGCACAGATACGCAGTATTTT. It is translated as CASSLRTDTQYF.

The V gene is TRBV18, the J gene TRBJ1-2, with 7 bases lining up with TRBD1. The germline V gene has CDR1 KGHSH and CDR2 LQKENI. V shed 1 base, J shed 8 bases, and the junction held 10 bases outside the gene matches. The CDR3 contains 15 residues. CDR3 sequence: CASSPRLEGARGYTF. The CDR3 coding sequence is TGTGCCAGCTCACCACGGTTAGAGGGGGCCCGGGGCTACACCTTC.

DNA of the CDR3: TGCGCCAGCAGCGCCACTATAGCGGGGTTGGGTAGCACAGATACGCAGTATTTT. This encodes CASSATIAGLGSTDTQYF. This chain links TRBV5-1 with TRBJ2-3; 8 bases line up with TRBD2. The germline V gene has CDR1 SGHRS and CDR2 YFSETQ. The CDR3 is 18 amino acids. J was trimmed by 0 bases and V by 4 bases; bases with no gene match: 13.